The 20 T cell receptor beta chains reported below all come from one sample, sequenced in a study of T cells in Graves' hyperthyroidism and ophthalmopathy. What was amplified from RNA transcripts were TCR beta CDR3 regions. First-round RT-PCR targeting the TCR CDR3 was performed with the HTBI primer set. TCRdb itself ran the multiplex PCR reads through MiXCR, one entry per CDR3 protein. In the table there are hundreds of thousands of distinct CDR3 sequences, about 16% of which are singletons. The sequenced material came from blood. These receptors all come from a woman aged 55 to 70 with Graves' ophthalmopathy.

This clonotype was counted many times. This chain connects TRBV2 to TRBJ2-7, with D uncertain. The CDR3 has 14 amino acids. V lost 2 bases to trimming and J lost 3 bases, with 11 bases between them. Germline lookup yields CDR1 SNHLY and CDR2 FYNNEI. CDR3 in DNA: TGTGCCAGCAGTGAATCTCTTAACCACTACGAGCAGTACTTC. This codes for CASSESLNHYEQYF. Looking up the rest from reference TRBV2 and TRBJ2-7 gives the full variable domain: EPEVTQTPSHQVTQMGQEVILRCVPISNHLYFYWYRQILGQKVEFLVSFYNNEISEKSEIFDDQFSVERPDGSNFTLKIRSTKLEDSAMYFCASSESLNHYEQYFGPGTRLTVT.

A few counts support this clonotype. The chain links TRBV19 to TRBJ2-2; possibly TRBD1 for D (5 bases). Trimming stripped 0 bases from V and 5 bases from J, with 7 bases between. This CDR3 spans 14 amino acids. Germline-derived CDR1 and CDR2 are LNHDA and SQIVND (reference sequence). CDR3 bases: TGTGCCAGTAGTATAGACAGGGTAACCGGGGAGCTGTTTTTT. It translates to CASSIDRVTGELFF.

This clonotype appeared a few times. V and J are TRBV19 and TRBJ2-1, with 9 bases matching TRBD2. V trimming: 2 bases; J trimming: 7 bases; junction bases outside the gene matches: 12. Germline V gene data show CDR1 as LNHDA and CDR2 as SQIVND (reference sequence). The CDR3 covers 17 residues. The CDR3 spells CASSIRASGIQGNEQFF. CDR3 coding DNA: TGTGCCAGTAGTATAAGGGCTAGCGGGATCCAAGGGAATGAGCAGTTCTTC. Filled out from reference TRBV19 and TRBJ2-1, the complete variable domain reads DGGITQSPKYLFRKEGQNVTLSCEQNLNHDAMYWYRQDPGQGLRLIYYSQIVNDFQKGDIAEGYSVSREKKESFPLTVTSAQKNPTAFYLCASSIRASGIQGNEQFFGPGTRLTVL.

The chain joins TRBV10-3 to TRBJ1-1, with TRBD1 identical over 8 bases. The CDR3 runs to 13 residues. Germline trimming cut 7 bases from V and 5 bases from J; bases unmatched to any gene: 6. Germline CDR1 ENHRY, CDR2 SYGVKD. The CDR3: CAIKGQGLTEAFF. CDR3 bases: TGTGCCATCAAAGGACAGGGATTGACTGAAGCTTTCTTT.

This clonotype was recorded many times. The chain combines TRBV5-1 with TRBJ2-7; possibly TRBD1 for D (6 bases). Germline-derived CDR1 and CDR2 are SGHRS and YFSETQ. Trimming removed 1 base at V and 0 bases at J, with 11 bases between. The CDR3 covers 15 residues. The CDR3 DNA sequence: TGCGCCAGCAGCTTGATGAGGGGGACCTCCTACGAGCAGTACTTC. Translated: CASSLMRGTSYEQYF.

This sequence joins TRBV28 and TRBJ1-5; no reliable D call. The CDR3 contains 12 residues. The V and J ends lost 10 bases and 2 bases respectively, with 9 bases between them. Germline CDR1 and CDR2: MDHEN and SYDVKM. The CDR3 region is CATSEGNQPQHF. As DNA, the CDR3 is TGTGCCACCTCAGAAGGCAATCAGCCCCAGCATTTT.

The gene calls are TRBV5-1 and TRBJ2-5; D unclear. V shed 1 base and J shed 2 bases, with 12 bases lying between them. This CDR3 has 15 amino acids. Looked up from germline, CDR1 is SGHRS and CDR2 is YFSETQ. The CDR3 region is CASSLPGIFQETQYF. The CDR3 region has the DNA TGCGCCAGCAGCTTGCCTGGGATTTTTCAAGAGACCCAGTACTTC.

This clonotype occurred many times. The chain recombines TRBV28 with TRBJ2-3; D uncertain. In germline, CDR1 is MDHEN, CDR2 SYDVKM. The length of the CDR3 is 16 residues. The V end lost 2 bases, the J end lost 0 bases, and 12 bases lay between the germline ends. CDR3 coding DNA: TGTGCCAGCAGTTTACGTGGGGTGACCAGCACAGATACGCAGTATTTT. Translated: CASSLRGVTSTDTQYF. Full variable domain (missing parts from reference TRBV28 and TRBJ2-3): DVKVTQSSRYLVKRTGEKVFLECVQDMDHENMFWYRQDPGLGLRLIYFSYDVKMKEKGDIPEGYSVSREKKERFSLILESASTNQTSMYLCASSLRGVTSTDTQYFGPGTRLTVL.

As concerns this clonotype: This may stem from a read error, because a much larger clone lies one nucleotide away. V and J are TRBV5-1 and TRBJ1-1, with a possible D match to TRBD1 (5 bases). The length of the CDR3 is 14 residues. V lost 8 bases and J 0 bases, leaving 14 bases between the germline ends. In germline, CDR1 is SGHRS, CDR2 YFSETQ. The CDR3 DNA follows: TGCGCCAGTCGAGATGGGGACCTGAACACTGAAGCTTTCTTT. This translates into CASRDGDLNTEAFF. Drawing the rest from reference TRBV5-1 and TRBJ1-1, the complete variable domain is KAGVTQTPRYLIKTRGQQVTLSCSPISGHRSVSWYQQTPGQGLQFLFEYFSETQRNKGNFPGRFSGRQFSNSRSEMNVSTLELGDSALYLCASRDGDLNTEAFFGQGTRLTVV.

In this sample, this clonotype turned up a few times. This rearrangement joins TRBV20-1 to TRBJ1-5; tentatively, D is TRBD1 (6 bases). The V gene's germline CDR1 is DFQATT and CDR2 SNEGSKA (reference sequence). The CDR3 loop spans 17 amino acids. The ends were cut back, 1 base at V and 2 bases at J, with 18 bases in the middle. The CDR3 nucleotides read TGCAGTGCTAGAGGCGTCCCACAGGGTTCCGGCAATCAGCCCCAGCATTTT. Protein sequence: CSARGVPQGSGNQPQHF.

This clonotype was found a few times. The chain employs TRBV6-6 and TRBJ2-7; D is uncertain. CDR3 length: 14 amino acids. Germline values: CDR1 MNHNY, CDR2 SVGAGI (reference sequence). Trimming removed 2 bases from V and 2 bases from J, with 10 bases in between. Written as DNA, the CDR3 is TGTGCCAGCAGTTACGGTCGCACCACCTACGAGCAGTACTTC. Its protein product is CASSYGRTTYEQYF.

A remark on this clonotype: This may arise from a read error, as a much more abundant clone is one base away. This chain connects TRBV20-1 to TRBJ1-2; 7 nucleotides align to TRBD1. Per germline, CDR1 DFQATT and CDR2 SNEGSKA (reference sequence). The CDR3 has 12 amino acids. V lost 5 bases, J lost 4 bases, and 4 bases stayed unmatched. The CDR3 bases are TGCAGTGCTCCAGGGGGTGGCTATGGCTACACCTTC. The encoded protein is CSAPGGGYGYTF.

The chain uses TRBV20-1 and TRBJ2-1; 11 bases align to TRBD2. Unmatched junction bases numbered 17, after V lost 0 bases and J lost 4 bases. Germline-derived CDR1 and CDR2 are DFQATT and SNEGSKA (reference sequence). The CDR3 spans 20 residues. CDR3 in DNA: TGCAGTGCTAGAGATAGGGCTAGCGGGAGGCGAGAGGACGTTTACAATGAGCAGTTCTTC. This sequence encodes CSARDRASGRREDVYNEQFF.

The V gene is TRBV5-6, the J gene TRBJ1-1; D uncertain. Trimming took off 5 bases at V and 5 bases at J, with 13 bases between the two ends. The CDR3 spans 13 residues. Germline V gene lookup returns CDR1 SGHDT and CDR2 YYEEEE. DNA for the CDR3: TGTGCCAGCAGACCGGTCGGCGGGACTGAAGCTTTCTTT. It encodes CASRPVGGTEAFF. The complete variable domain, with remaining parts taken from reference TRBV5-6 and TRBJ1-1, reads DAGVTQSPTHLIKTRGQQVTLRCSPKSGHDTVSWYQQALGQGPQFIFQYYEEEERQRGNFPDRFSGHQFPNYSSELNVNALLLGDSALYLCASRPVGGTEAFFGQGTRLTVV.

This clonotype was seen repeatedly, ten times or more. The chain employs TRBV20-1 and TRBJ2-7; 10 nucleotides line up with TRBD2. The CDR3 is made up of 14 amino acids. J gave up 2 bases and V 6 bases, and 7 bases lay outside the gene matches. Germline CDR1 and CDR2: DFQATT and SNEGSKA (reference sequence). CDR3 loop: CSAISGRIPYEQYF. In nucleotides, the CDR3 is TGCAGTGCGATTAGCGGGAGGATCCCCTACGAGCAGTACTTC.

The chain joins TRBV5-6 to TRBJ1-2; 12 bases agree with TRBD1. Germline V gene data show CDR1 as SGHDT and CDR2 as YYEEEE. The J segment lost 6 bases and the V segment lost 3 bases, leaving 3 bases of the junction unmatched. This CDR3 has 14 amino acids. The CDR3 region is CASSWDRGQDGYTF. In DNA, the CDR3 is TGTGCCAGCAGCTGGGACAGGGGGCAAGATGGCTACACCTTC.

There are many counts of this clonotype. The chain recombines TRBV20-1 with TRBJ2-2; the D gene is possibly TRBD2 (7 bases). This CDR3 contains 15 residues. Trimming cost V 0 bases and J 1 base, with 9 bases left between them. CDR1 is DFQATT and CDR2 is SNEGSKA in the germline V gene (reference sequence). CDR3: CSARDGGRNTGELFF. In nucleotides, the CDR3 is TGCAGTGCTAGAGACGGGGGGCGGAACACCGGGGAGCTGTTTTTT.

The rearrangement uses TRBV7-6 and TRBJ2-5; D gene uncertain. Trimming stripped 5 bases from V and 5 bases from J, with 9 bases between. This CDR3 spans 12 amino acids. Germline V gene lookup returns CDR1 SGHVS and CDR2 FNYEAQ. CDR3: CASSLWLETQYF. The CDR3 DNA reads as TGTGCCAGCAGCCTTTGGTTGGAGACCCAGTACTTC. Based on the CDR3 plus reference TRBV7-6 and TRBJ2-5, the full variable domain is GAGVSQSPRYKVTKRGQDVALRCDPISGHVSLYWYRQALGQGPEFLTYFNYEAQQDKSGLPNDRFSAERPEGSISTLTIQRTEQRDSAMYRCASSLWLETQYFGPGTRLLVL.

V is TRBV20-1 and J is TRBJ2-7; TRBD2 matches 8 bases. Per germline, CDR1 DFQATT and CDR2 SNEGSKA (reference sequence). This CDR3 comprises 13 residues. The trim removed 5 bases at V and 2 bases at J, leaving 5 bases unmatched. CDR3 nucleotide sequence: TGCAGTGCTGGGGGTAGCGGGACCTACGAGCAGTACTTC. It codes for CSAGGSGTYEQYF.

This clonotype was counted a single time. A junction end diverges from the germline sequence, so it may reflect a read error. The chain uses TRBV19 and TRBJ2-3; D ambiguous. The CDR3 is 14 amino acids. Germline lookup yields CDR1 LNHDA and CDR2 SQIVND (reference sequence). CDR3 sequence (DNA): TGTGCCAATAGTATTGTGGGATTAACAGATACGCAGTATTTT. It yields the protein CANSIVGLTDTQYF.